This paragraph reports one TCR beta chain. Its antigen is unidentified. This record belongs to a study of CXCR3-negative and CXCR3-positive naive CD8 T cells. This CDR3 contains 15 residues. General study points: Comparably high diversity marked both naive subsets, whereas memory CD8+ cells had much lower diversity. CXCR3-positive naive cells had more hydrophobic TRB CDR3s than CXCR3-negative naive cells.

Researchers prepared the TRB cDNA libraries using 5' RACE with UMI labels. TCRdb re-called the 5' RACE reads; every CDR3 protein appears as one record, without DNA. In all, the sample yields approximately 130,000 distinct CDR3 sequences. V usage is TRBV12-3 or TRBV12-4 and J usage is TRBJ2-7; the TCRdb D gene call, TRBD2, has no DNA to confirm it. The sequenced material came from naive CXCR3+ CD8+ T cells from blood. Subset described: CD45RO-CCR7+CD27+CD95- naive CD8+ T cells expressing CXCR3 (TNR3+). The receptor was isolated from a human donor in good health. Some clones in this sample may be carry-over from other donors' samples. The CDR3 region is CASSLIASGGYEQYF.